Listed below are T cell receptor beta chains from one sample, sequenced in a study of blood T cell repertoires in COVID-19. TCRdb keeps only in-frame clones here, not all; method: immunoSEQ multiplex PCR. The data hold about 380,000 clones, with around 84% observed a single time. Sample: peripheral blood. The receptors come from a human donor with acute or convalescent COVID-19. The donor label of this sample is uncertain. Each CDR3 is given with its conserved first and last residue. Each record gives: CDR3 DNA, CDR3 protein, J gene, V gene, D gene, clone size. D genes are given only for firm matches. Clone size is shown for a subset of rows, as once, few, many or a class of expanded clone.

TGCAGTACCAGTCGGGGGGTTATTGTCACTGAAGCTTTCTTT,CSTSRGVIVTEAFF,TRBJ1-1,TRBV29-1,.,.
TGTGCCAGCAGCTTGGTTGGGGGCCCCGAGCAGTACTTC,CASSLVGGPEQYF,TRBJ2-7,TRBV7-8,.,.
TGTGCCAGCAGCCGCCCCAGGCTAGCGGGAGGAACGAACACCGGGGAGCTGTTTTTT,CASSRPRLAGGTNTGELFF,TRBJ2-2,TRBV6-2/TRBV6-3,TRBD2,.
TGCGCCAGCAGCTTGGTAGCGGGGGCCAATGAGCAGTTCTTC,CASSLVAGANEQFF,TRBJ2-1,TRBV5-1,TRBD2,once
TGTGCCAGCAGCTTGGACAGGAACTATGGCTACACCTTC,CASSLDRNYGYTF,TRBJ1-2,TRBV5-4,.,.
TGTGCCAGCAGCTTGACAGTCGTATCCTACAATGAGCAGTTCTTC,CASSLTVVSYNEQFF,TRBJ2-1,TRBV7-6,.,few
TGTGCCAGCAGTTCCTTTTTTGGAGCCGGGACTAGCGGGTTGCATGAGCAGTTCTTC,CASSSFFGAGTSGLHEQFF,TRBJ2-1,TRBV27,TRBD2,.
TGCGCCAGCAGCCTGGAGGGACAGGCGATCTATGGCTACACCTTC,CASSLEGQAIYGYTF,TRBJ1-2,TRBV5-1,TRBD1,.
TGTGCCAGCAGCCAGATAGGAGGGAGAGGCCTCAATTCACCCCTCCACTTT,CASSQIGGRGLNSPLHF,TRBJ1-6,TRBV3-1/TRBV3-2,.,.
TGTGCCAGTAGACCCTCCGGCAGGGCCCGTTCCTACACCTTC,CASRPSGRARSYTF,TRBJ1-2,TRBV19,.,.
TGTGCCAGCAGTTCAAATAGCGGGAGGGGTACACGGGCGCAGTTCTTC,CASSSNSGRGTRAQFF,TRBJ2-1,TRBV27,TRBD2,.
TGTGCCAGCAGCCCCGGGGGGGCCAGCACTGAAGCTTTCTTT,CASSPGGASTEAFF,TRBJ1-1,TRBV27,.,.
TGTGCCAGCAGCCCCGGGACAGGCCGTCAGCCCCAGCATTTT,CASSPGTGRQPQHF,TRBJ1-5,TRBV7-8,TRBD1,.
TGTGCCAGCAGTTCAGACAGTACTTACACTGAAGCTTTCTTT,CASSSDSTYTEAFF,TRBJ1-1,TRBV6-2/TRBV6-3,.,.
TGCGCCAGCAGCTTAAGACAGGGGCACTACGAGCAGTACTTC,CASSLRQGHYEQYF,TRBJ2-7,TRBV5-1,TRBD1,.
TGCGCCAGCAGCTTGGGGAGCGGGGGCCCCCACAATGAGCAGTTCTTC,CASSLGSGGPHNEQFF,TRBJ2-1,TRBV5-1,TRBD2,.
TGTGCCAGCAAGCTAGAGTTAGCCAAAAACATTCAGTACTTC,CASKLELAKNIQYF,TRBJ2-4,TRBV2,.,.
TGTGCCAGCAGCTTAGGACAAAACACTGAAGCTTTCTTT,CASSLGQNTEAFF,TRBJ1-1,TRBV7-9,.,.
TGTGCCAGCAGCGTAGCCCCCGGGGAACTCTACGAGCAGTACTTC,CASSVAPGELYEQYF,TRBJ2-7,TRBV9,.,.
TGCGCCAGCAGCTTGGAAGCAACCCAACCTCAAGGCTACACCTTC,CASSLEATQPQGYTF,TRBJ1-2,TRBV5-1,.,.
TGTGCCAGCAGCCAAGGGAGTTCGTATAGCAATCAGCCCCAGCATTTT,CASSQGSSYSNQPQHF,TRBJ1-5,TRBV3-1/TRBV3-2,.,.
TGTGTCTTTTATTACCCCCCTCCGGTCGAGCAGTACTTC,CVFYYPPPVEQYF,TRBJ2-7,TRBV7-5,.,.
TGTGCCAGCAGTTACGGGACATCCCGAACTTCACCCCTCCACTTT,CASSYGTSRTSPLHF,TRBJ1-6,TRBV6-5,.,many
TGTGCCAGCAGTGAAAGAGACAATGAGCAGTTCTTC,CASSERDNEQFF,TRBJ2-1,TRBV6-1,.,.
TGTGCCAGACCCGAGGTGCGCAGCACTCCCTATGGCTACACCTTC,CARPEVRSTPYGYTF,TRBJ1-2,TRBV7-2,.,.